This T cell receptor beta chain was recovered during a study of vaccination effects on CD4 cells after COVID-19. Repertoires were generated with immunoSEQ multiplex PCR, while TCRdb's copy carries only in-frame clones and drops some. This sample has tens of thousands of clones, with roughly 76% found just once. This CDR3 comprises 12 residues. In germline, CDR1 is LGHDT, CDR2 YNNKEL (reference sequence). V was cut by 9 bases and J by 7 bases, with 13 bases left in between. Using viral peptide pools, the ViraFEST assay grew out antigen-specific CD4+ T cells prior to sequencing. The authors isolated CD4+ T cells after ten to eleven days of culture. Nucleocapsid antibodies stayed negative before and after vaccination, showing no earlier SARS-CoV-2 infection. In culture with around 10 IU/ml IL-2 and around 10 ug/ml peptides, PBMC were grown at around 1.8 million per well. Half of the medium was exchanged for IL-2 medium on both days 3 and 7.

This clone showed up just a few times. Its antigen is as yet unknown. General observations from the study: Marked clonal contraction was seen in infection- and vaccine-induced clones late after vaccination. Healthy vaccinees' vaccine-induced clones included only 1 of 255 that recognized common cold coronaviruses.

This sequence originates from a human donor who received a COVID-19 vaccine. The specimen comprised CD4+ T cells from PBMCs cultured with HCoV-NL63 spike peptides, sampled before COVID-19 vaccination. V and J are TRBV3-1 (or the pseudogene TRBV3-2) and TRBJ1-5, with no clear D. This CDR3 is CASGFREQPQHF. DNA for the CDR3: TGTGCCAGTGGGTTCCGGGAGCAGCCCCAGCATTTT.